This T cell receptor (beta chain) was observed in a study of follicular helper T cells after annual influenza vaccination. Here immunoSEQ multiplex PCR was the method, and the copy in TCRdb shows in-frame clones only, minus some. The sample lists about 9,200 clones; 81% were seen once. This clone has only a few counts. Its matching antigen is unknown. Regarding time point: 2015-2016 season, pre-vaccination. Donors were community-dwelling with no influenza vaccine in the prior 6 months. Study-wide results and limits: Day 7 ICOS+CD38+ clones later appeared mostly in ICOS-CD38- cTfh.

The source was CXCR5+ CD38- circulating T follicular helper cells from blood, collected on the day of influenza vaccination. The subset denotes: circulating Tfh, non-naive CD4+CXCR5+PD-1+ (ICOS+CD38+ or ICOS-CD38-). This clonotype was obtained from an adult who received the influenza vaccine.

DNA of the CDR3: TGTGCCAGCTCTCCTCGGACAGGGAGCTCCTACGAGCAGTACTTC. This gives the protein CASSPRTGSSYEQYF. The chain recombines TRBV18 with TRBJ2-7; TRBD1 aligns across 8 bases. The CDR3 covers 15 residues. Germline V gives CDR1 KGHSH, CDR2 LQKENI. With V trimmed by 6 bases and J by 0 bases, 7 bases remained unmatched.